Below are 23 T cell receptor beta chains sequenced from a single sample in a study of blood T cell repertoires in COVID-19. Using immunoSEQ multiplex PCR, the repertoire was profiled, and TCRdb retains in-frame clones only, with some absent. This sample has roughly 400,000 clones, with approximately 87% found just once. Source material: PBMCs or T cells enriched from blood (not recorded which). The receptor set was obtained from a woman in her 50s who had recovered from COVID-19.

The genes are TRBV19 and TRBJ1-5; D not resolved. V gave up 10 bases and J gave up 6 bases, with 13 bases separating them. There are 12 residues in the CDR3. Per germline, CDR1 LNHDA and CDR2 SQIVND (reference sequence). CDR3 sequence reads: CATLSLGQPQHF. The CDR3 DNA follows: TGTGCCACCCTCTCACTAGGTCAGCCCCAGCATTTT.

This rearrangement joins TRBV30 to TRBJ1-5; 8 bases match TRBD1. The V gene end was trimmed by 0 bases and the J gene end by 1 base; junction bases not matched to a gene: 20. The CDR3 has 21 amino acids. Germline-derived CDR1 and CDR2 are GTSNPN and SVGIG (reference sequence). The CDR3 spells CAWSVGYRDRRMGESNQPQHF. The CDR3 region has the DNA TGTGCCTGGAGTGTAGGGTACCGGGACAGGAGGATGGGTGAGAGCAATCAGCCCCAGCATTTT. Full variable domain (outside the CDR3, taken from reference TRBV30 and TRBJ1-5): SQTIHQWPATLVQPVGSPLSLECTVEGTSNPNLYWYRQAAGRGLQLLFYSVGIGQISSEVPQNLSASRPQDRQFILSSKKLLLSDSGFYLCAWSVGYRDRRMGESNQPQHFGDGTRLSIL.

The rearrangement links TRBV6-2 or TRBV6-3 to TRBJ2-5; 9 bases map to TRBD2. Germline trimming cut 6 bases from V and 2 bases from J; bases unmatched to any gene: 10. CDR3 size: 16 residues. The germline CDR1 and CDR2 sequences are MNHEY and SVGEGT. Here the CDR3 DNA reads TGTGCCAGCAGCCGAGCAACTAGCGGGTTTCAAGAGACCCAGTACTTC. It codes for CASSRATSGFQETQYF.

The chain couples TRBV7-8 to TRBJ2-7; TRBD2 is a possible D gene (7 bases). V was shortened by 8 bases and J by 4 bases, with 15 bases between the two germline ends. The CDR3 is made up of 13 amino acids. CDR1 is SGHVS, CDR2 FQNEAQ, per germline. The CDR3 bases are TGTGCCAGCCAAGTGGGGGGGCAATACGAGCAGTACTTC. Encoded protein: CASQVGGQYEQYF.

The CDR3 reads CASGPGTGMTEAFF. Written as DNA, the CDR3 is TGTGCTAGTGGACCCGGGACAGGGATGACTGAAGCTTTCTTT. J is TRBJ1-1 and V is TRBV12-5; 9 bases align to TRBD1. CDR3 length: 14 residues. Germline loops: CDR1 LGHNT, CDR2 FRNRAP. V was clipped by 6 bases and J by 5 bases; unmatched bases: 7.

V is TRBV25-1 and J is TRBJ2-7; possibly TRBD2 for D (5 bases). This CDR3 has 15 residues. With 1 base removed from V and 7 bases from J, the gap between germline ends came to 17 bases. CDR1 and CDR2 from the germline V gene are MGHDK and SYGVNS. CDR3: CASSESGRKGGEQYF. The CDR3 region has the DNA TGTGCCAGCAGTGAATCTGGGCGGAAAGGCGGGGAGCAGTACTTC.

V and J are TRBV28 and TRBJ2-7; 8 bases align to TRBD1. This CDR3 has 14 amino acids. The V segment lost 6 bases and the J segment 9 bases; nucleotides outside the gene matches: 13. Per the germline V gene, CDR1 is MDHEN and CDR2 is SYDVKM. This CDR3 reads CASSNQGALSAQYF. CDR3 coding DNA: TGTGCCAGCAGCAACCAGGGGGCCCTATCGGCGCAGTACTTC.

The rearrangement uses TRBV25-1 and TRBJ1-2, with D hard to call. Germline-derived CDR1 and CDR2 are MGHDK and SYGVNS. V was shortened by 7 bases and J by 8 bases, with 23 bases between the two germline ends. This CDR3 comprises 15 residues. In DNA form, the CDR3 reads TGTGCCAGCACCAGTAGTACACCTAGCCGAAGAGGCTACACCTTC. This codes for CASTSSTPSRRGYTF.

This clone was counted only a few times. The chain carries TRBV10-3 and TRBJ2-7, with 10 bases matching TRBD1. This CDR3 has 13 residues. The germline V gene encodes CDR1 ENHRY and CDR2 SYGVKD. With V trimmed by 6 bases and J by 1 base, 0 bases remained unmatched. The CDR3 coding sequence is TGTGCCATCAGGGACAGGGGGTCCTACGAGCAGTACTTC. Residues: CAIRDRGSYEQYF.

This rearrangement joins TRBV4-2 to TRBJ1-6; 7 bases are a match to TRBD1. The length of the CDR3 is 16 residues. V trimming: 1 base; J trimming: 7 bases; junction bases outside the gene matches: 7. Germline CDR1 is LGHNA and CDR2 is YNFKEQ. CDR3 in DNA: TGTGCCAGCAGCCAAGGAATAGGGGACAGAAATTCACCCCTCCACTTT. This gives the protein CASSQGIGDRNSPLHF.

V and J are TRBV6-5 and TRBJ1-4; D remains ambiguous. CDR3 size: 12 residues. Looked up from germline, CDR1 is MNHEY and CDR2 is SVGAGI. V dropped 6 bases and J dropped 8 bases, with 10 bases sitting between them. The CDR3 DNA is TGTGCCAGCAGCCACACCAAAGAAAAACTGTTTTTT. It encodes CASSHTKEKLFF.

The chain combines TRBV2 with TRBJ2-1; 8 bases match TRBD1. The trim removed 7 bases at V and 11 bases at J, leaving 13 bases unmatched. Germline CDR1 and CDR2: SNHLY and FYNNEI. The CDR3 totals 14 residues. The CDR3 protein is CASNGQGTGPKQFF. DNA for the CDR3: TGTGCCAGCAATGGCCAAGGGACAGGACCCAAGCAGTTCTTC.

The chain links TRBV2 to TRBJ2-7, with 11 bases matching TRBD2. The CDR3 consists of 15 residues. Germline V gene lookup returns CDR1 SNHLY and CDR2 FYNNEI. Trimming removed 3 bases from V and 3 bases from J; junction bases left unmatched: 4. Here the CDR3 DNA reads TGTGCCAGCAGTGAGACTCTAGCGGGGGGCTACGAGCAGTACTTC. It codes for CASSETLAGGYEQYF. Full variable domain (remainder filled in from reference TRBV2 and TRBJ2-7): EPEVTQTPSHQVTQMGQEVILRCVPISNHLYFYWYRQILGQKVEFLVSFYNNEISEKSEIFDDQFSVERPDGSNFTLKIRSTKLEDSAMYFCASSETLAGGYEQYFGPGTRLTVT.

The CDR3 DNA follows: TGTGCCAGCAGCGTAGAAGAGGTTTCGGGCTACACCTTC. Translation gives CASSVEEVSGYTF. The V gene is TRBV9, the J gene TRBJ1-2; D is undetermined. CDR3 size: 13 residues. Deletions cut 0 bases from V and 8 bases from J, with 11 bases between. CDR1 is SGDLS, CDR2 YYNGEE, per germline.

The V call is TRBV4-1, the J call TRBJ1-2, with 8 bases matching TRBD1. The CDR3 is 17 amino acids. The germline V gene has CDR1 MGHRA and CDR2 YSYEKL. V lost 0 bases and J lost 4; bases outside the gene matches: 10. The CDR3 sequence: CASSQDFAGGRGYGYTF. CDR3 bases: TGCGCCAGCAGCCAAGATTTTGCAGGGGGCAGGGGCTATGGCTACACCTTC.

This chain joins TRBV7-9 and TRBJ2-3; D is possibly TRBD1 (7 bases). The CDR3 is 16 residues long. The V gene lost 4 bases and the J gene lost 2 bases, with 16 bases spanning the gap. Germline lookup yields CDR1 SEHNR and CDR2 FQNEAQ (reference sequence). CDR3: CASSSTDREVTDTQYF. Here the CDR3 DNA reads TGTGCCAGCAGCTCTACTGACAGGGAGGTCACAGATACGCAGTATTTT.

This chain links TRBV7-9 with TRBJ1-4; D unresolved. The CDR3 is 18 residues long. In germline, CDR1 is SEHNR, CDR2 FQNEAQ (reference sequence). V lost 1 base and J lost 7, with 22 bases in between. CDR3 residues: CASSLVGPGRGLSEKLFF. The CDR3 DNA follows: TGTGCCAGCAGCTTAGTTGGGCCCGGTCGGGGTTTGAGTGAAAAACTGTTTTTT.

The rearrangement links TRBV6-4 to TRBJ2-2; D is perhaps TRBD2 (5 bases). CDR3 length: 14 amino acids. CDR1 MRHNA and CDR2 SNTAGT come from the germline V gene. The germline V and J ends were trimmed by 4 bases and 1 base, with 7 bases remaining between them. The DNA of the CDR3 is TGTGCCAGCAGTGCACTAGAGAACACCGGGGAGCTGTTTTTT. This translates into CASSALENTGELFF.

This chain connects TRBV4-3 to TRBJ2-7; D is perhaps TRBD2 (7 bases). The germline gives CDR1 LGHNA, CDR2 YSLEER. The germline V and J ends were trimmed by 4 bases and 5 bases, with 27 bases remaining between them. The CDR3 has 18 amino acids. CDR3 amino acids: CASSLLIVGGGRRNEQYF. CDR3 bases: TGCGCCAGCAGCCTACTCATCGTGGGGGGGGGCCGGAGAAACGAGCAGTACTTC.

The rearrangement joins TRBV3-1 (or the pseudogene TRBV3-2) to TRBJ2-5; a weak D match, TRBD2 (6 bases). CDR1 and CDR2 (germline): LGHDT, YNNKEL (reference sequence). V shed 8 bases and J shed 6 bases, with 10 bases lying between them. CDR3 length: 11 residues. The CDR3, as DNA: TGTGCCAGCGGGGGGTTGAAGACCCAGTACTTC. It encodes CASGGLKTQYF.

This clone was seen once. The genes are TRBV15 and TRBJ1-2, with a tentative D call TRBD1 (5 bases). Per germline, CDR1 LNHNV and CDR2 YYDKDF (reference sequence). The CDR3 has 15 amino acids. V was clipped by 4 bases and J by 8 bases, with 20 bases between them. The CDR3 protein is CATSNEGVFSSGYTF. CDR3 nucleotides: TGTGCCACCAGCAATGAAGGGGTGTTCTCAAGCGGCTACACCTTC.

The CDR3 reads CASRRGGQGSYGYTF. The CDR3 region has the DNA TGTGCCAGTAGGAGAGGGGGACAGGGAAGCTATGGCTACACCTTC. This chain links TRBV19 with TRBJ1-2; TRBD1 matches at 9 bases. Trimming cost V 6 bases and J 4 bases; bases outside gene matches: 9. The CDR3 has 15 residues. Germline V lookup: CDR1 LNHDA, CDR2 SQIVND (reference sequence).

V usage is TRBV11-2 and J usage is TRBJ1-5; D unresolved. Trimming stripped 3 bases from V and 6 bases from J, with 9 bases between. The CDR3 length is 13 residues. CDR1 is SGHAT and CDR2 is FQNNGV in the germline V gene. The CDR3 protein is CASSFETGQPQHF. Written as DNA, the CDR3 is TGTGCCAGCAGCTTTGAGACGGGTCAGCCCCAGCATTTT.